The 6 T cell receptor beta chains presented below share a single source sample, sequenced in a study of blood T cells in healthy people across ages. A second roughly 7 to 12 cycle PCR used barcoded and J-beta primers. TCRdb called the 5' RACE reads again in MiXCR, with one record for every CDR3 protein. This sample has more than 900,000 distinct CDR3 sequences, with around 29% found just once. These data were also reused for a study on T cells of mothers and their children.

The sequenced sample consisted of blood. Receptor source: a woman in her forties in good health.

Notes on this clonotype: One end of the junction does not line up with germline, which may come from a read error. The V gene is TRBV7-9, the J gene TRBJ1-2; the D is unclear. Germline CDR1 and CDR2: SEHNR and FQNEAQ (reference sequence). This CDR3 region has 14 residues. Here the CDR3 reads CAGSLEVYRKGYTF. CDR3 coding DNA: TGTGCCGGCAGCTTAGAAGTCTACAGAAAGGGCTACACCTTC.

A remark on this clonotype: A much larger clone lies a single base off, so this may be a read error. The chain uses TRBV12-3 or TRBV12-4 and TRBJ1-2; 8 bases fit TRBD1. CDR3 length: 13 amino acids. The CDR3 region is CARSTSTGGGYTF. CDR3 coding DNA: TGTGCCCGCAGCACCTCTACAGGGGGAGGCTACACCTTC.

This clonotype has a handful of counts. The chain is built from TRBV12-3 or TRBV12-4 and TRBJ2-3; tentative D call: TRBD2 (6 bases). This CDR3 spans 17 amino acids. The V end lost 5 bases, the J end lost 4 bases, and 22 bases lay between the germline ends. CDR3 residues: CASSPSTRGSSADTQYF. CDR3 bases: TGTGCCAGCAGTCCCTCCACGCGGGGCTCCTCGGCAGATACGCAGTATTTT.

This clonotype turned up a few times. The chain has TRBV7-9 and TRBJ1-2; a weak D match, TRBD1 (6 bases). The CDR3 consists of 15 residues. The germline V gene has CDR1 SEHNR and CDR2 FQNEAQ (reference sequence). V shed 5 bases and J shed 0 bases, with 13 bases lying between them. The CDR3 region has the DNA TGTGCCAGCAGCCAACCGACAGGAGCTAACTATGGCTACACCTTC. As protein: CASSQPTGANYGYTF.

This sequence joins TRBV28 and TRBJ2-1; 7 bases are shared with TRBD1. Germline CDR1 MDHEN, CDR2 SYDVKM. CDR3 length: 16 residues. Unmatched junction bases numbered 11, after V lost 6 bases and J lost 3 bases. Here the CDR3 DNA reads TGTGCCAGCAGCCCGGGACAGTTCGCCCTCTACAATGAGCAGTTCTTC. It yields the protein CASSPGQFALYNEQFF.

Only a few counts were recorded for this clonotype. This sequence joins TRBV12-3 or TRBV12-4 and TRBJ2-1; 9 positions agree with TRBD2. The junction had 11 bases not matched to a gene; V was cut back by 7 bases and J by 4 bases. The CDR3 has 16 amino acids. The CDR3 loop is CASTHGTSRRYNEQFF. The CDR3 bases are TGTGCCAGCACCCACGGGACTAGCCGGCGGTACAATGAGCAGTTCTTC.